These 26 T cell receptor beta chains originate from one sample sequenced in a study of blood T cell repertoires in COVID-19. Clones were read by immunoSEQ multiplex PCR, and TCRdb kept only the in-frame ones, dropping some. The sample gives about 190,000 clones, 65% to 80% of which show up once; under 15% is in the top ten. The specimen sequenced was peripheral blood. These TCRs come from a woman between 50 and 59 years old with acute or convalescent COVID-19.

V and J are TRBV5-1 and TRBJ2-2; 14 bases are a match to TRBD2. The germline V gene has CDR1 SGHRS and CDR2 YFSETQ. The V gene end was trimmed by 2 bases and the J gene end by 3 bases; junction bases not matched to a gene: 21. CDR3 length: 23 amino acids. CDR3 in DNA: TGCGCCAGCAGCTTCGGGCAGTCAGTAACCGGGACTAGCGGGAGTAGGGACACCGGGGAGCTGTTTTTT. It translates to CASSFGQSVTGTSGSRDTGELFF.

The CDR3 loop is CASSPSQGKQYF. The DNA for the CDR3 is TGTGCCAGTAGTCCCTCACAGGGCAAGCAGTACTTC. The chain joins TRBV19 to TRBJ2-7, with a tentative D call TRBD1 (6 bases). The V end was cut by 5 bases, the J end by 8 bases, with 13 bases between. Germline loops: CDR1 LNHDA, CDR2 SQIVND (reference sequence). The CDR3 has 12 amino acids.

CDR3 in DNA: TGTGCCAGCAGTTTTGGCGAGGGACACCTGGGCGGCTACACCTTC. It specifies CASSFGEGHLGGYTF. The rearrangement uses TRBV27 and TRBJ1-2; the D gene is possibly TRBD1 (6 bases). The CDR3 runs to 15 residues. Trimming stripped 3 bases from V and 8 bases from J, with 19 bases between. Germline V CDR1 and CDR2: MNHEY, SMNVEV (reference sequence).

The CDR3 bases are TGTGCCAGCAGCTTAGCCTCTTTTATGAACACTGAAGCTTTCTTT. Encoded protein: CASSLASFMNTEAFF. This chain links TRBV7-8 with TRBJ1-1; D uncertain. The CDR3 has 15 amino acids. Germline CDR1 is SGHVS and CDR2 is FQNEAQ. V lost 0 bases and J lost 0, with 8 bases in between.

In this sample, this clone turned up a few times. This rearrangement joins TRBV6-4 to TRBJ1-2, with a possible D match to TRBD1 (6 bases). This CDR3 contains 15 residues. V lost 6 bases, J lost 0 bases, and 14 bases lay in between. Germline V gene data show CDR1 as MRHNA and CDR2 as SNTAGT. This CDR3 is CASRRDIGTNYGYTF. CDR3 bases: TGTGCCAGCAGGAGGGACATTGGGACTAACTATGGCTACACCTTC.

This clone was detected only once. V and J are TRBV14 and TRBJ1-2, with a tentative D call TRBD1 (5 bases). CDR1 SGHDN and CDR2 FVKESK come from the germline V gene. This CDR3 comprises 15 residues. V was trimmed by 0 bases and J by 4 bases, leaving 12 bases between them. The CDR3 loop reads CASSQDLRQGYGYTF. Here the CDR3 DNA reads TGTGCCAGCAGCCAAGATCTTCGGCAGGGCTATGGCTACACCTTC.

This clone was observed once. V gene TRBV15 combines with J gene TRBJ1-4; D is unresolved. The germline CDR1 and CDR2 sequences are LNHNV and YYDKDF (reference sequence). The V end was cut by 3 bases, the J end by 5 bases, with 4 bases between. The CDR3 loop spans 12 amino acids. The CDR3 coding sequence is TGTGCCACCAGCAGTCCAAATGAAAAACTGTTTTTT. It is translated as CATSSPNEKLFF.

The chain combines TRBV19 with TRBJ2-7, with a weak D call TRBD1 (6 bases). The CDR3 covers 15 residues. V lost 4 bases and J lost 3, with 16 bases in between. Germline CDR1 and CDR2: LNHDA and SQIVND (reference sequence). CDR3 sequence (DNA): TGTGCCAGTAGTAGTCACGGCGCAGGGGACTACGAGCAGTACTTC. This codes for CASSSHGAGDYEQYF.

The CDR3 is CASATGDSWSPLHF. DNA for the CDR3: TGTGCTAGTGCCACGGGGGACAGTTGGTCACCCCTCCACTTT. The rearrangement links TRBV12-5 to TRBJ1-6, with TRBD1 matching over 7 bases. CDR3 size: 14 residues. Germline trimming cut 7 bases from V and 10 bases from J; bases unmatched to any gene: 10. Germline CDR1 reads LGHNT; CDR2 reads FRNRAP. Filled out from reference TRBV12-5 and TRBJ1-6, the complete variable domain reads DARVTQTPRHKVTEMGQEVTMRCQPILGHNTVFWYRQTMMQGLELLAYFRNRAPLDDSGMPKDRFSAEMPDATLATLKIQPSEPRDSAVYFCASATGDSWSPLHFGNGTRLTVT.

The rearrangement joins TRBV11-3 to TRBJ1-5, with 9 bases matching TRBD1. This CDR3 contains 16 residues. Trimming at V came to 0 bases and at J to 3 bases, leaving 3 bases not matched to a gene. Germline values: CDR1 SGHNT, CDR2 YENEEA. The CDR3 DNA follows: TGTGCCAGCAGCTTAGACCGGGACAGGGACAATCAGCCCCAGCATTTT. Protein: CASSLDRDRDNQPQHF.

This clone appeared once. V is TRBV18 and J is TRBJ2-2; 7 nucleotides match TRBD2. The ends lost 3 bases at V and 5 bases at J; junction bases unmatched: 6. The CDR3 contains 15 residues. Germline V gene lookup returns CDR1 KGHSH and CDR2 LQKENI. CDR3 residues: CASSPLLRGTGELFF. CDR3 in DNA: TGTGCCAGCTCACCCCTCCTGCGGGGGACCGGGGAGCTGTTTTTT.

The V gene is TRBV12-5, the J gene TRBJ1-3, with 7 bases fitting TRBD1. With V trimmed by 2 bases and J by 0 bases, 7 bases remained unmatched. This CDR3 comprises 17 residues. Germline V lookup: CDR1 LGHNT, CDR2 FRNRAP. The CDR3 loop is CASGLRPTGRSGNTIYF. CDR3 in DNA: TGTGCTAGTGGTTTGCGACCGACAGGGCGCTCTGGAAACACCATATATTTT. Supplemented by reference TRBV12-5 and TRBJ1-3, the full variable domain reads DARVTQTPRHKVTEMGQEVTMRCQPILGHNTVFWYRQTMMQGLELLAYFRNRAPLDDSGMPKDRFSAEMPDATLATLKIQPSEPRDSAVYFCASGLRPTGRSGNTIYFGEGSWLTVV.

This clone was detected only once. The V gene is TRBV10-2, the J gene TRBJ1-4, with D unclear. Germline CDR1 is WSHSY and CDR2 is SAAADI. The CDR3 loop spans 15 amino acids. V was clipped by 7 bases and J by 4 bases, with 16 bases between them. The chain's CDR3 is CASMKGGPNNEKLFF. CDR3 in DNA: TGCGCCAGCATGAAGGGAGGCCCTAATAATGAAAAACTGTTTTTT.

The table lists this clone with a count of one. The rearrangement uses TRBV28 and TRBJ1-1; D is ambiguous. The CDR3 is made up of 11 amino acids. V was shortened by 6 bases and J by 10 bases, with 12 bases between the two germline ends. Per the germline V gene, CDR1 is MDHEN and CDR2 is SYDVKM. The CDR3 region has the DNA TGTGCCAGCAGCCTAGAGGTATCAGCTTTCTTT. Amino acid sequence: CASSLEVSAFF.

The chain employs TRBV28 and TRBJ2-7; 10 bases fit TRBD2. The CDR3 is 18 residues long. Germline CDR1 reads MDHEN; CDR2 reads SYDVKM. The V gene end was trimmed by 2 bases and the J gene end by 0 bases; junction bases not matched to a gene: 10. The CDR3: CASSLIPSGGYSSYEQYF. The CDR3 bases are TGTGCCAGCAGTTTAATTCCTAGCGGGGGATACAGCTCCTACGAGCAGTACTTC.

A remark on this clone: Other DNA sequences in the same sample also yield this CDR3. This chain links TRBV28 with TRBJ2-7; perhaps TRBD2 as D (6 bases). V lost 2 bases and J lost 1, with 9 bases in between. Germline V gene sequence: CDR1 MDHEN, CDR2 SYDVKM. CDR3 length equals 14 residues. CDR3 nucleotides: TGTGCCAGCAGTTTAGGGGGGTCATCCTACGAGCAGTACTTC. It translates to CASSLGGSSYEQYF.

The V call is TRBV12-3 or TRBV12-4, the J call TRBJ1-2; a possible D gene is TRBD1 (5 bases). The CDR3 totals 13 residues. Trimming took 4 bases from V and 2 from J, leaving 8 bases between them. The DNA of the CDR3 is TGTGCCAGCAGTTCGAACAGGAACTATGGCTACACCTTC. Translated, it gives CASSSNRNYGYTF.

This chain joins TRBV29-1 and TRBJ2-7; TRBD1 might be the D (6 bases). Trimming took 3 bases from V and 0 from J, leaving 9 bases between them. CDR1 is SQVTM, CDR2 ANQGSEA, per germline. The CDR3 is 13 amino acids. CDR3 residues: CSVEDSTSYEQYF. As DNA, the CDR3 is TGCAGCGTTGAGGACAGTACCTCCTACGAGCAGTACTTC.

The gene calls are TRBV10-3 and TRBJ1-6, with D possibly being TRBD1 (6 bases). Per the germline V gene, CDR1 is ENHRY and CDR2 is SYGVKD. This CDR3 is built from 14 residues. Between the trimmed V and J ends, which lost 8 bases and 10 bases, there was a span of 18 bases. DNA of the CDR3: TGTGCCATCGCCCGGGCGGGGGCGGAATCACCCCTCCACTTT. Protein sequence: CAIARAGAESPLHF.

V is TRBV30 and J is TRBJ1-3; 7 nucleotides line up with TRBD1. This CDR3 region has 15 residues. V lost 1 base, J lost 4 bases, and 7 bases stayed unmatched. Germline CDR1 is GTSNPN and CDR2 is SVGIG (reference sequence). In DNA, the CDR3 is TGTGCCTGGAGTGATGAGGGGGCTGGAGGAAACACCATATATTTT. It encodes CAWSDEGAGGNTIYF.

The gene calls are TRBV5-1 and TRBJ2-2, with D perhaps matching TRBD2 (5 bases). CDR1 is SGHRS and CDR2 is YFSETQ in the germline V gene. V was shortened by 2 bases and J by 6 bases, with 8 bases between the two germline ends. CDR3 size: 13 residues. The CDR3 here is CASSFERPGELFF. CDR3 DNA: TGCGCCAGCAGCTTTGAGCGGCCCGGGGAGCTGTTTTTT.

The chain has TRBV7-8 and TRBJ2-1, with a weak D call TRBD1 (5 bases). CDR1 is SGHVS, CDR2 FQNEAQ, per germline. V lost 2 bases, J lost 12 bases, and 20 bases lay in between. The CDR3 is 15 amino acids. Here the CDR3 reads CASSLSRGVGMGQFF. CDR3 nucleotide sequence: TGTGCCAGCAGCTTATCTAGGGGTGTCGGAATGGGGCAGTTCTTC.

The V gene is TRBV6-6, the J gene TRBJ2-1; 9 bases agree with TRBD2. The CDR3 has 16 residues. CDR1 MNHNY and CDR2 SVGAGI come from the germline V gene (reference sequence). V shed 2 bases and J 6 bases; nucleotides not matched to a gene: 8. The CDR3 loop reads CASSYGGGRGANEQFF. CDR3 in DNA: TGTGCCAGCAGTTACGGTGGCGGGAGGGGGGCCAATGAGCAGTTCTTC.

This chain connects TRBV5-6 to TRBJ1-1, with TRBD1 identical over 9 bases. V was pared by 0 bases and J by 10 bases, with 19 bases of the junction left unmatched. Germline V gene sequence: CDR1 SGHDT, CDR2 YYEEEE. The CDR3 runs 18 residues. The CDR3 spells CASSLVSVRDRGGVGAFF. CDR3 sequence (DNA): TGTGCCAGCAGCTTGGTGTCGGTCCGAGACAGGGGGGGAGTTGGAGCTTTCTTT.

The chain employs TRBV29-1 and TRBJ2-3, with D possibly being TRBD2 (7 bases). The CDR3 is 15 amino acids. The ends were cut back, 7 bases at V and 6 bases at J, with 23 bases in the middle. Looked up from germline, CDR1 is SQVTM and CDR2 is ANQGSEA. The CDR3 is CSAAGRGRARDTQYF. The CDR3 region has the DNA TGCAGCGCCGCGGGGCGGGGGCGGGCGCGGGATACGCAGTATTTT.

The V call is TRBV19, the J call TRBJ1-5; D unresolved. Trimming pared 4 bases from V and 4 bases from J, leaving 8 bases between. This CDR3 comprises 13 residues. The germline gives CDR1 LNHDA, CDR2 SQIVND (reference sequence). CDR3 nucleotide sequence: TGTGCCAGTAGTAGGCAGGAAAATCAGCCCCAGCATTTT. This codes for CASSRQENQPQHF.